This T cell receptor (beta chain) was recorded in a study of shared clonotypes between healthy human individuals. Genomic DNA for unsorted samples was obtained from tens of millions of PBMCs. This clone was counted once. This CDR3 has 15 residues. Germline V gene sequence: CDR1 MNHEY, CDR2 SMNVEV (reference sequence). Trimming removed 4 bases at V and 4 bases at J, with 16 bases between. Some clones are missing from TCRdb's copy, which holds only in-frame ones; the method was immunoSEQ multiplex PCR. Found here are about 470,000 clones, roughly 77% of them singletons; the top ten hold over 10%. The sample comprised PBMCs. The V gene is TRBV27, the J gene TRBJ1-1, with a weak D call TRBD1 (5 bases). This clonotype originated in a woman between 40 and 50 years old in good health. Some clones in this sample may be carry-over from other donors' samples. CDR3 amino acids: CASSSHQGGGTEAFF. The CDR3 DNA reads as TGTGCCAGCAGTTCCCACCAGGGAGGAGGCACTGAAGCTTTCTTT.